One and the same sample provided the 10 T cell receptor beta chains below, sequenced in a study of low-dose radiotherapy and immunotherapy resistance in tumors. With TRAV- and TRBV-specific primers, first-strand cDNA was made, covering the alpha and beta chains. Using a constant-region primer together with a V-primer adapter, TCRs were subjected to 15 to 25 PCR cycles of amplification. One entry per CDR3 protein, called by TCRdb with MiXCR from the reads. The table has 14,000 to 15,000 distinct CDR3 sequences, 49% seen once. These receptor sequences come from a human donor with advanced metastatic prostate, ovarian, gallbladder or colorectal cancer (not recorded which). This table probably holds off-target reads from a library built for another chain.

V and J are TRBV7-2 and TRBJ2-1, with D perhaps TRBD2 (5 bases). Per germline, CDR1 SGHTA and CDR2 FQGNSA. The V end lost 1 base, the J end lost 9 bases, and 16 bases lay between the germline ends. The CDR3 is 15 amino acids. CDR3: CASSLGYSEGAEQFF. CDR3 nucleotides: TGTGCCAGCAGCTTAGGTTATAGCGAGGGTGCTGAGCAGTTCTTC.

This clonotype was picked up a small number of times. The V and J genes are TRBV30 and TRBJ2-1; 9 positions match TRBD2. The CDR3 contains 20 residues. Per the germline V gene, CDR1 is GTSNPN and CDR2 is SVGIG (reference sequence). V lost 0 bases to trimming and J lost 1 base; unmatched junction nucleotides: 16. CDR3: CAWSVNNRGLAGKSYNEQFF. CDR3 nucleotides: TGTGCCTGGAGTGTTAATAATAGGGGTCTAGCGGGAAAGTCCTACAATGAGCAGTTCTTC.

The sample holds a few counts of this clonotype. DNA for the CDR3: TGTGCCAGCAGCGTATCCGACTACGAGCAGTACTTC. Encoded protein: CASSVSDYEQYF. The chain is built from TRBV9 and TRBJ2-7; D gene uncertain. The CDR3 has 12 amino acids. CDR1 SGDLS and CDR2 YYNGEE come from the germline V gene. V was cut by 1 base and J by 3 bases, with 5 bases left in between.

This rearrangement joins TRBV6-2 or TRBV6-3 to TRBJ1-5; D may be TRBD1 (5 bases). The ends were cut back, 6 bases at V and 3 bases at J, with 12 bases in the middle. The CDR3 totals 14 residues. Germline CDR1 reads MNHEY; CDR2 reads SVGEGT. The CDR3 spells CASRKGPNNQPQHF. The CDR3 DNA sequence: TGTGCCAGCAGGAAGGGACCTAACAATCAGCCCCAGCATTTT.

The J gene is TRBJ2-1, the V gene TRBV7-2; D is perhaps TRBD2 (6 bases). This CDR3 has 14 residues. The ends were cut back, 2 bases at V and 3 bases at J, with 8 bases in the middle. Germline-derived CDR1 and CDR2 are SGHTA and FQGNSA. The CDR3, as DNA: TGTGCCAGCAGCTTATGGGACTTCTACAATGAGCAGTTCTTC. Translated: CASSLWDFYNEQFF.

This clonotype was seen a few times. This chain uses TRBV3-1 with TRBJ1-3, with D possibly TRBD1 on 6 matching bases. Germline CDR1 LGHDT, CDR2 YNNKEL (reference sequence). Trimming cost V 4 bases and J 1 base, with 14 bases left between them. The CDR3 contains 16 residues. CDR3 nucleotides: TGTGCCAGCAGCCCAAAGTCGGGGGCATCTGGAAACACCATATATTTT. Its protein product is CASSPKSGASGNTIYF.

This sequence joins TRBV5-1 and TRBJ2-7; D might be TRBD1 (6 bases). Trimming took 3 bases from V and 7 from J, leaving 8 bases between them. Germline CDR1 is SGHRS and CDR2 is YFSETQ. The CDR3 consists of 11 residues. The CDR3, as DNA: TGCGCCAGCAGCTCCGACAGGGAGCAGTACTTC. It is translated as CASSSDREQYF.

This chain joins TRBV6-2 or TRBV6-3 and TRBJ2-2; D remains ambiguous. V lost 2 bases and J lost 4, with 5 bases in between. Germline V CDR1 and CDR2: MNHEY, SVGEGT. The CDR3 runs to 13 residues. CDR3 in DNA: TGTGCCAGCAGTTACGGTGCCACCGGGGAGCTGTTTTTT. It specifies CASSYGATGELFF.

This clonotype was observed a handful of times. V is TRBV28 and J is TRBJ2-1, with D hard to call. The V end was cut by 7 bases, the J end by 8 bases, with 18 bases between. In germline, CDR1 is MDHEN, CDR2 SYDVKM. The CDR3 totals 14 residues. CDR3 in amino acids: CASTLRPTVDEQFF. DNA for the CDR3: TGTGCCAGCACCCTTCGGCCGACGGTCGATGAGCAGTTCTTC.

The chain uses TRBV3-1 and TRBJ1-1; D remains ambiguous. V was cut by 0 bases and J by 8 bases, with 7 bases left in between. Germline V gene lookup returns CDR1 LGHDT and CDR2 YNNKEL (reference sequence). There are 12 residues in the CDR3. CDR3 sequence reads: CASSQERSEAFF. CDR3 nucleotide sequence: TGTGCCAGCAGCCAAGAGCGATCCGAAGCTTTCTTT.